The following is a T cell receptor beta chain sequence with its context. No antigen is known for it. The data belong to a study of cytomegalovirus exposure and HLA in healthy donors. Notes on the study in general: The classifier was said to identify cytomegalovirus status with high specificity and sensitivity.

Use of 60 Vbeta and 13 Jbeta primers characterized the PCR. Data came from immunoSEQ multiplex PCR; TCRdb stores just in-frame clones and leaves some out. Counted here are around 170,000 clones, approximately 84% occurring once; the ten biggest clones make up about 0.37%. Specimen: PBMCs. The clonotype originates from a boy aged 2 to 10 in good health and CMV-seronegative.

The CDR3 sequence: CASSNLAGQGMNTEAFF. Here the CDR3 DNA reads TGTGCCAGCAGTAACCTAGCAGGACAGGGCATGAACACTGAAGCTTTCTTT. This rearrangement joins TRBV28 to TRBJ1-1, with 8 positions matching TRBD1. The CDR3 totals 17 residues. V lost 5 bases and J lost 0; bases outside the gene matches: 11. Germline assignment: CDR1 MDHEN and CDR2 SYDVKM.